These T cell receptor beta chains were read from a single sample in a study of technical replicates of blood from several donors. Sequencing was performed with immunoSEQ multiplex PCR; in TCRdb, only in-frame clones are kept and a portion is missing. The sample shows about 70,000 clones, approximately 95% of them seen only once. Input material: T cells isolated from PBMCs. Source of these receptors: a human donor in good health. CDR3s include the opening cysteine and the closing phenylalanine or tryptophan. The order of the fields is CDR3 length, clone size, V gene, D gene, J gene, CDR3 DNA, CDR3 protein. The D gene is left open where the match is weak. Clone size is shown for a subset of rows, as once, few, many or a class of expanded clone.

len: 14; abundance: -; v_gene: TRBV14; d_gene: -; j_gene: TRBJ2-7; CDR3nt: TGTGCCAGCAGCCTACAGACAGGAACCTACGAGCAGTACTTC; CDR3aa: CASSLQTGTYEQYF
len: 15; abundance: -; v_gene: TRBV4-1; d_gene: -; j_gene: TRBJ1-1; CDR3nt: TGCGCCAGCAGCCCCAGACCCACAGGGAACACTGAAGCTTTCTTT; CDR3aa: CASSPRPTGNTEAFF
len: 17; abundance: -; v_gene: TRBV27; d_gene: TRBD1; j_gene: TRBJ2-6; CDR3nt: TGTGCCAGCATACCCACAGGGGCGATGTCTGGGGCCAACGTCCTGACTTTC; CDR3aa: CASIPTGAMSGANVLTF
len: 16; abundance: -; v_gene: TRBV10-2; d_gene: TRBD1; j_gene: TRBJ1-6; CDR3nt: TGCGCCAGCAGCCTTGCCGGGACAGGGTCTAATTCACCCCTCCACTTT; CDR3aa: CASSLAGTGSNSPLHF
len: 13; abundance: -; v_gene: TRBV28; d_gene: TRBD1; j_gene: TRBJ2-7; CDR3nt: TGTGCCAGCACCCCGACAGGGACCTACGAGCAGTACTTC; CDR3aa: CASTPTGTYEQYF
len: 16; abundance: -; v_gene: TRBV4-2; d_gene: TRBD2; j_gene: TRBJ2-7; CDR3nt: TGTGCCAGCAGCCAAGATCTGCTAGCGGGGGAAGGCGAGCAGTACTTC; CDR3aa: CASSQDLLAGEGEQYF
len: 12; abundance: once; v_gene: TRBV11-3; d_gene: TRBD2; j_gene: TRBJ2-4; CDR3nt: TGTGCCAGCAGCCCGGGGGGGGACATTCAGTACTTC; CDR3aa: CASSPGGDIQYF
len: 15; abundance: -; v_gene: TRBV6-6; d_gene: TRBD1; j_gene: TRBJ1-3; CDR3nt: TGTGCCAGCAGTTACCGGGACAGCTCTGGAAACACCATATATTTT; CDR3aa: CASSYRDSSGNTIYF
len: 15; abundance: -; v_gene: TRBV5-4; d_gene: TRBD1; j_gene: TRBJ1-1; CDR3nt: TGTGCCAGCAGCGAGAGACAGGGGGTTGAGGTTGAAGCTTTCTTT; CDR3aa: CASSERQGVEVEAFF
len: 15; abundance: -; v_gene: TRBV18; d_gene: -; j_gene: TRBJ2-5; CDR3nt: TGTGCCAGCTCACCCCCCGGGAAGTACCAAGAGACCCAGTACTTC; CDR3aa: CASSPPGKYQETQYF
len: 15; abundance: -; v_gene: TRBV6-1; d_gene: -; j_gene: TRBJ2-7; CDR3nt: TGTGCCAGCAGTGAAGGGTCGGGGAAATCCTACGAGCAGTACTTC; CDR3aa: CASSEGSGKSYEQYF
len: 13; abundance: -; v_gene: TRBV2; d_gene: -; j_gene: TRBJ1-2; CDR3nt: TGTGCCAGCAGTTTTAGAGGGCCAGATGGCTACACCTTC; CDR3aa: CASSFRGPDGYTF
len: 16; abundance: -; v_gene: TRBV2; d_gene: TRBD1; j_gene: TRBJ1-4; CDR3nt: TGTGCCAGCAGAGACAGGGTTATCAGAACTAATGAAAAACTGTTTTTT; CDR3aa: CASRDRVIRTNEKLFF
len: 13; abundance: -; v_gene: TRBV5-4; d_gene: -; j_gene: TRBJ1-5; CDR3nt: TGTGCCAGCAGCCGCGGACAGAATCAGCCCCAGCATTTT; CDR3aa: CASSRGQNQPQHF
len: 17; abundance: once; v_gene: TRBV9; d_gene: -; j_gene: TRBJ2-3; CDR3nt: TGTGCCAGCAGCCCTAGAGGGTCGAGTGGGACACCAGATACGCAGTATTTT; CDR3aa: CASSPRGSSGTPDTQYF
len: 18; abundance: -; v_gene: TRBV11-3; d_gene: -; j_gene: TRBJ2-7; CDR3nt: TGTGCCAGCAGCTTTCCGGCGGATTCGAACCTCAGCTCCTACGAGCAGTACTTC; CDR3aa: CASSFPADSNLSSYEQYF
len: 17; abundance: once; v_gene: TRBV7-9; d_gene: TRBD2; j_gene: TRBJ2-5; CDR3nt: TGTGCCAGCACCTCTGGTTTACGACTAGCAATCCGAGAGACCCAGTACTTC; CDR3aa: CASTSGLRLAIRETQYF
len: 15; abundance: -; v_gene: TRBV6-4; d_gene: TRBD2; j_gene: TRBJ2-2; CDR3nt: TGTGCCAGCAGTGACCTAGCGGGACCCACCGGGGAGCTGTTTTTT; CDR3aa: CASSDLAGPTGELFF
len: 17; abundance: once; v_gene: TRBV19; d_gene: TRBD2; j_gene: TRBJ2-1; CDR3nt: TGTGCCAGTAGTATAGATTTCCGGGGGGAGTACTACAATGAGCAGTTCTTC; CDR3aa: CASSIDFRGEYYNEQFF
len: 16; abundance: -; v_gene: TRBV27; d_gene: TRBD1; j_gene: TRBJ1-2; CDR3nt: TGTGCCAGCAGTTTATACCCAGGGACAGGGATATATGGCTACACCTTC; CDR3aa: CASSLYPGTGIYGYTF
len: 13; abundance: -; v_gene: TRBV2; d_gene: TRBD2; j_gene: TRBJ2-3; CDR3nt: TGTGCCAGCAGTGAGCGGGGTGGACTAGGAACGTATTTT; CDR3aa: CASSERGGLGTYF
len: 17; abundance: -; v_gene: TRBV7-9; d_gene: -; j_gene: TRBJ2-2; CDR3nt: TGTGCCAGCAGCCCTCGACGTGGGAGCCGGGGCACCGGGGAGCTGTTTTTT; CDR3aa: CASSPRRGSRGTGELFF
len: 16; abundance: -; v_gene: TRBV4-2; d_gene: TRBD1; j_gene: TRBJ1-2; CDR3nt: TGTGCCAGCAGCCAAGATCCGGGACAGTTCAACTATGGCTACACCTTC; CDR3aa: CASSQDPGQFNYGYTF
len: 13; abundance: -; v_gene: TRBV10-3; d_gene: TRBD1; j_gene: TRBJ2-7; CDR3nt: TGTGCCATCAGTAAGGGACAGGGATACGAGCAGTACTTC; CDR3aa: CAISKGQGYEQYF
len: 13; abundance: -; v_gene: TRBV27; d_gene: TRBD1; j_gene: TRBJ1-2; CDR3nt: TGTGCCAGCAGCGCAGGGGGCGCCTATGGCTACACCTTC; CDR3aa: CASSAGGAYGYTF
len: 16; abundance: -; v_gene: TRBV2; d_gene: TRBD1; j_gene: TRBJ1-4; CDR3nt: TGTGCCAGCAGTGATACGGTCGGGACAGCAAATGAAAAACTGTTTTTT; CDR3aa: CASSDTVGTANEKLFF
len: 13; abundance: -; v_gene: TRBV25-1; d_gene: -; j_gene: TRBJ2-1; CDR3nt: TGTGCCAGCAGCTTAGCGGCCTACAATGAGCAGTTCTTC; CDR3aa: CASSLAAYNEQFF
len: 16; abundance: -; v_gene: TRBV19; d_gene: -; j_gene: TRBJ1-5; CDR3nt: TGTGCCAGTAGTAATTTACAGGGCTATAGCAATCAGCCCCAGCATTTT; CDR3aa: CASSNLQGYSNQPQHF
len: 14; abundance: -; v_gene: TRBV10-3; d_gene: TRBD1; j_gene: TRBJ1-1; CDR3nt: TGTGCCATCACTATGGACAGGAGGAACACTGAAGCTTTCTTT; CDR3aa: CAITMDRRNTEAFF
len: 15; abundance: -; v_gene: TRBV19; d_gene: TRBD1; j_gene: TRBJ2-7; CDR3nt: TGTGCCAGTAGTGCCGGACAGGGCGCCTCCTACGAGCAGTACTTC; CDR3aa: CASSAGQGASYEQYF
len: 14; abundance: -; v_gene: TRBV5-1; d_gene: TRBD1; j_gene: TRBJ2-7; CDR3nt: TGCGCCAGCAGCCAAGGGACAGGAGGAGACGAGCAGTACTTC; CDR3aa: CASSQGTGGDEQYF